The subject of this entry is one T cell receptor (beta chain). The antigen it binds to is not known. Within one base of it there is no much larger clone, and no base qualities were kept. This entry belongs to a study of shared clonotypes between healthy human individuals (dated by TCRdb to 2018 to 2021). Regarding the study in general: The cohort included a few men and a couple of women between 18 and 49 years of age. To estimate repertoire size and how much clonotype sharing occurs between individuals, the study deeply sequenced the blood TCR repertoires of roughly 5 healthy adults. To increase sequencing depth and limit assay-specific biases, different laboratories used diverse techniques to prepare libraries and sequence TCR repertoires. Per donor, leukapheresis produced somewhere between about 0.94 and 9.5 billion PBMCs.

Study-wide conclusions, independent of this receptor: Pairwise subsampling led to the expectation that sequencing depth would affect the degree of clonotype sharing among donors. Sampling was limited to blood, and TCR repertoires in tissue likely differ from TCR repertoires in blood. The small number of donors limited the genetic and exposure-history diversity represented.

Using the deep immunoSEQ assay, multiplex PCR amplified TCR CDR3 regions from genomic DNA. Genomic DNA extracted from each cell subset was distributed evenly over all wells of several immunoSEQ 96-well plates, and each plate served as one replicate. For unsorted PBMC, each replicate PCR was loaded with about 300 ng genomic DNA, equivalent to 25,000 to 35,000 T cell genomes. Ten immunoSEQ deep assay plates were used to sequence the unsorted PBMC genomic DNA. Purified libraries were measured with a Qubit 3.0 fluorometer, size-checked on a Bioanalyzer 2100, and measured again with the KAPA Library Quantification kit. A separate single-read 150-cycle Illumina NextSeq 550 flow cell was used to sequence each immunoSEQ 96-well plate. As for how the authors treated the data: Because the immunoSEQ output included only junctional sequences and no quality scores, the filtering could not be the same as the filtering used for full-length reads. Sequences were annotated with PyIR, a Python wrapper for IgBLAST v1.9, using IMGT germline references to assign V/J genes and CDR3. Reads with weak V/J assignments (E-value above 1e-6), missing CDR3, stop codons, out-of-frame junctions, or ambiguous translated residues were removed. V3J clonotypes were defined by identical inferred V gene, J gene, and CDR3 amino acid sequence. The percentage overlap between two repertoires was calculated by dividing the number of shared unique clonotypes by the size of the smaller repertoire. Richness of each repertoire was evaluated using RTK rarefaction, the Chao1 estimator, and Recon v2.1 estimates of unobserved clonotypes. TCRdb's version of the immuneACCESS table is confined to in-frame rearrangements and falls short of the full clone set. An unresolved V gene accounts for under half of the shortfall where checked; the remainder is of unknown origin. From that table come the V and J calls and clone size; the DNA was used to work out D and trimming. This sample comprises under 600,000 clones, around 78% of them detected only once. The ten largest make up 12% of the sample.

The germline V gene provides CDR1 WSHSY and CDR2 SAAADI. At the junction V is shortened by 4 bases and J by 4 bases, with 13 bases in between. The CDR3 has 14 amino acids, counting the end cysteine and phenylalanine. This entry keeps only the CDR3 DNA: 42 bases, framed from base 1. The donors were healthy, HIV-negative adults with no recently reported acute infections or vaccinations. All donors were Caucasian adults living in Nashville, Tennessee, USA. For unsorted samples, around 90 million PBMCs were counted, and genomic DNA was extracted using the QIAamp DNA Blood Mini kit. After blood collection by leukapheresis, PBMCs were isolated using Ficoll-Histopaque density gradient centrifugation and then cryopreserved in the vapor phase of liquid nitrogen.

The receptor was isolated from a woman aged 35 to 49 in good health. Some clones in this sample may be carry-over from other donors' samples. Specimen: PBMCs. The V gene is TRBV10-2 and the J gene is TRBJ1-2; TRBD1 is a possible D gene, resting on 5 matching bases. The nucleotide sequence reads TGCGCCAGCAGTGGCGGAGGGGTTGGCTATGGCTACACCTTC. It encodes CASSGGGVGYGYTF.